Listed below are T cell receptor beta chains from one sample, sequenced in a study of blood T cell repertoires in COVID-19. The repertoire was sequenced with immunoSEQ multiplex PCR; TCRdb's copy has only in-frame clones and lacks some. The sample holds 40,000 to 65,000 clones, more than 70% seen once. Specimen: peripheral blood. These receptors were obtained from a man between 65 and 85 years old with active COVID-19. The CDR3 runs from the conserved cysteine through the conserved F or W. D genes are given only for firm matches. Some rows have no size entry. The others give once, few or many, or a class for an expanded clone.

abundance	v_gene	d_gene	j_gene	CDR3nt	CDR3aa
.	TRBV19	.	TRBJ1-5	TGTGCCAGTAGCTTAGCGCAGGGGTATCAGCCCCAGCATTTT	CASSLAQGYQPQHF
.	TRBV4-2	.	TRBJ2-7	TGTGCCAGCAGCCAAGTTAACTACGAGCAGTACTTC	CASSQVNYEQYF
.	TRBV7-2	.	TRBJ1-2	TGTGCCAGCAGCCTGGGCCCGACAGCCTATGGCTACACCTTC	CASSLGPTAYGYTF
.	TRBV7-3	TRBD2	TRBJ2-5	TGTGCCAGCAGCTTGAACGGGGGGGCTCAGACCCAGTACTTC	CASSLNGGAQTQYF
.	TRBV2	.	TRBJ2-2	TGTGCCAGCAGTGAGGGCAGGGGCTGGGGGGAGCTGTTTTTT	CASSEGRGWGELFF
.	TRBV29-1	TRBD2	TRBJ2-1	TGCAGCGTTGGGACGGGGGGTTCGTGGAATGAGCAGTTCTTC	CSVGTGGSWNEQFF
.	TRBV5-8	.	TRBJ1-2	TGTGCCAGCAGGACCACAGGAAACTATGGCTACACCTTC	CASRTTGNYGYTF
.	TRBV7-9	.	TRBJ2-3	TGTGCCAGCAGCTTTGGCGGGCAGGCAGATACGCAGTATTTT	CASSFGGQADTQYF
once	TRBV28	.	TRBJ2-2	TGTGCCAGCAGTTTATTAATTCTCCGGGGGGCTCAGGTCGGGGAGCTGTTTTTT	CASSLLILRGAQVGELFF
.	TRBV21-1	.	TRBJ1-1	TGTGCCAGCAGCGGGGAGGGTTTGAACACTGAAGCTTTCTTT	CASSGEGLNTEAFF
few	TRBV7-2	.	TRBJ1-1	TGTGCCAGCAGCAAGGACTGGAACACTGAAGCTTTCTTT	CASSKDWNTEAFF
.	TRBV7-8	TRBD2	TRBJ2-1	TGTGCCAGCAGCTTAGCGGGCGGGGGGGCCAGTGAGCAGTTCTTC	CASSLAGGGASEQFF
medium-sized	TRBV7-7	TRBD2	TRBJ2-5	TGTGCTAGCAGCTTAGAGCTTAGCGGGGGAGTCCAAGAGACCCAGTACTTC	CASSLELSGGVQETQYF
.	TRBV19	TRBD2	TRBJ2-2	TGTGCCAGCTCGCCGGGACTAGCGCCAGGCGTAGGGGAGCTGTTTTTT	CASSPGLAPGVGELFF
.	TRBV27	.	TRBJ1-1	TGTGCCAGCAGTTTAGGTCACAAGAACACTGAAGCTTTCTTT	CASSLGHKNTEAFF
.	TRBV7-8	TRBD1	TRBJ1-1	TGTGCCAGCAGCTACGAGGGACAGCTGAACACTGAAGCTTTCTTT	CASSYEGQLNTEAFF
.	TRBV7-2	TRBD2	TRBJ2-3	TGTGCCAGCAGCTCGGGACTAGGGGCAGATACGCAGTATTTT	CASSSGLGADTQYF
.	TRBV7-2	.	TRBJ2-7	TGTGCCAGCAGCTTAGCGGTGGGGCCCTACGAGCAGTACTTC	CASSLAVGPYEQYF
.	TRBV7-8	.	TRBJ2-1	TGTGCCAGCAGCCAGAAGGGGGTCGATGAGCAGTTCTTC	CASSQKGVDEQFF
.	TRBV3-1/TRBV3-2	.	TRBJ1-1	TGTGCCAGCAGACGACAGGAACTCATGAACACTGAAGCTTTCTTT	CASRRQELMNTEAFF
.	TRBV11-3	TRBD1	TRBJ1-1	TGTGCCAGCAGCGCTCCTCCAGGGGGCACTGAAGCTTTCTTT	CASSAPPGGTEAFF
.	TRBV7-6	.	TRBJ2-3	TGTGCCAGCAGCCAGGGTCCGATGGGCACAGATACGCAGTATTTT	CASSQGPMGTDTQYF
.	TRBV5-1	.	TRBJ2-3	TGCGCCAGCAGCTTGGGACCCGCCGGGGCAGATACGCAGTATTTT	CASSLGPAGADTQYF
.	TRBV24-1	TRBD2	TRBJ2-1	TGTGCCACCAGTGATTCGGGACTAGCGGGGGGGAGCTACAATGAGCAGTTCTTC	CATSDSGLAGGSYNEQFF
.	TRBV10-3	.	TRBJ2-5	TGTGCCATCAGTTACAGGGTGGGGGAGACCCAGTACTTC	CAISYRVGETQYF
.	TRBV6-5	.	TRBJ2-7	TGTGCCAGCAGACCGGGTCCGGGGGTCGGGGAGCAGTACTTC	CASRPGPGVGEQYF